The TCR beta chain under discussion was sequenced for a study of cytomegalovirus exposure and HLA in healthy donors. Trimming cost V 2 bases and J 2 bases, with 7 bases left between them. The V gene's germline CDR1 is MGHRA and CDR2 YSYEKL. The CDR3 spans 15 residues. The primer mix had 60 Vbeta and 13 Jbeta primers. Sequenced by immunoSEQ multiplex PCR; TCRdb stores in-frame clones only, minus some. Here the sample spans 150,000 to 200,000 clones, 68% being singletons. The receptor comes from a woman aged 18-35 years in good health and CMV-seropositive. Material: PBMCs. The genes are TRBV4-1 and TRBJ2-6; TRBD2 is a possible D gene (6 bases). The CDR3 DNA follows: TGCGCCAGCAGCCAACCGGGAGCTGGGGCCAACGTCCTGACTTTC. This gives the protein CASSQPGAGANVLTF.